This T cell receptor beta chain was observed in a study of CD8+CD57+ T cells in acquired aplastic anemia listed by TCRdb under 2018. General notes on the study: A mean of 3.2 ug of DNA, ranging from roughly 0.2 to 30 ug, was extracted from sorted CD4+ and CD8+ cells.

A note on this clonotype: Its recognized antigen is unknown. No base-level quality is on record; no much larger clone is a single base apart.

V lost 3 bases and J lost 3 bases; the stretch between them is 5 bases long. The CDR3, cysteine through phenylalanine, is 13 amino acids long. Left in the record is the CDR3 DNA by itself, 39 bases read in frame from the first base. The research as a whole found: Although under 35 CD8+ CDR3 sequences were shared by patients and controls, these sequences appeared highly expressed in patients and within the immunodominant clones of patients. No significant difference in CD8+ Simpson's diversity was found between patients and healthy controls (P=0.060).

In the study, sorted CD4+ and CD8+ blood T cells from patients with severe aplastic anemia and from healthy subjects underwent deep sequencing of TCR repertoires. Ficoll-Paque density gradient centrifugation was used to isolate peripheral blood mononuclear cells. Before DNA extraction, CD4+ and CD8+ T cells were sorted by FACS or by magnetic beads. Profiling of TCR beta VDJ combinations and CDR3 sequences used genomic DNA as the template. TCR repertoire sequencing was run on an Illumina HiSeq 2000. In the authors' own workflow: TRBV/TRBJ rearrangement plots, CDR3 size and DJ length profiles, and Simpson's diversity index were used to evaluate the repertoires. The immunodominant clone was defined as the most abundant DNA sequence in deep sequencing data. CDR3 amino acid sequences were checked for sharing between subjects and were compared against published repertoires and the VDJdb database. TCRdb cleaned the public reads at Q25 with fastp, built clones with MiXCR and kept in-frame beta chains. Rows merge per CDR3 protein into single entries with the most common DNA and genes. TCRdb, rather than the study authors, made the V and J calls. A total of 250,000 to 350,000 distinct CDR3 sequences appear in this sample, approximately 56% of them only once. The ten largest clones represent under 8.5% of the sample.

Input material: sorted CD4+, CD8+, or CD8+CD57+ T cells (not recorded which) from PBMCs. The sequence was collected from a human donor with severe aplastic anemia or a healthy control (not recorded which). The chain is made from TRBV12-3 or TRBV12-4 and TRBJ2-2, with the D gene not clear enough to name. The CDR3 reads CASSLGDTGELFF. At the DNA level, the sequence is TGTGCCAGCAGTTTGGGTGACACCGGGGAGCTGTTTTTT.